This TCR beta chain was retrieved from a study of control samples from healthy donors and cancer patients. Using immunoSEQ multiplex PCR, the repertoire was profiled, and TCRdb retains in-frame clones only, with some absent. The sample contains more than 35,000 clones, around 94% of which appear only once. This CDR3 has 15 amino acids. Germline CDR1 reads MNHEY; CDR2 reads SMNVEV (reference sequence). The germline V and J ends were trimmed by 3 bases and 5 bases, with 13 bases remaining between them. The sample taken for sequencing was blood. This chain joins TRBV27 and TRBJ1-4, with a tentative D call TRBD1 (6 bases). This clonotype was obtained from a man aged 55-75 years in good health. CDR3 coding DNA: TGTGCCAGCAGTTTCCGCAGGGGCGGGAATGAAAAACTGTTTTTT. It specifies CASSFRRGGNEKLFF.